These T cell receptor beta chains were read from a single sample in a study of blood T cells in healthy people across ages. Each CDR3 protein is one row after TCRdb ran MiXCR on the 5' RACE reads. This table holds 870,000 or so distinct CDR3 sequences, under 30% found once. Source material: blood. These receptor sequences come from a woman older than 75 in good health. The CDR3 runs from the conserved cysteine through the conserved F or W. Fields, in order: V gene, J gene, D gene, clone size, CDR3 protein, CDR3 DNA. A D gene is named only where the DNA matches it firmly. Not every row has a clone size; where given, it reads once, few, many or a size class.

TRBV7-2	TRBJ2-6	.	many	CASSSYSGANVLTF	TGTGCCAGCAGCTCTTACTCTGGGGCCAACGTCCTGACTTTC
TRBV7-9	TRBJ1-2	TRBD1	many	CASSSDRSNYGYTF	TGTGCCAGCAGCTCGGACAGGTCCAACTATGGCTACACCTTC
TRBV29-1	TRBJ2-3	TRBD2	.	CSVSRLAGDLSDTQYF	TGCAGCGTATCGAGACTAGCGGGAGATCTATCGGATACGCAGTATTTT
TRBV11-2	TRBJ1-2	.	many	CASSLGGRLYGYTF	TGTGCCAGCAGCTTAGGGGGCCGTCTCTATGGCTACACCTTC
TRBV6-5	TRBJ1-3	TRBD1	few	CASRRSRTGSGNTIYF	TGTGCCAGCAGACGCTCTCGGACAGGGTCTGGAAACACCATATATTTT
TRBV11-2	TRBJ1-2	.	many	CASSFSANYGYTF	TGTGCCAGCAGCTTTTCAGCTAACTATGGCTACACCTTC
TRBV12-3/TRBV12-4	TRBJ2-1	.	many	CASSPGTPAAEQFF	TGTGCCAGCAGCCCCGGGACCCCTGCGGCGGAGCAGTTCTTC
TRBV5-4	TRBJ2-1	TRBD1	few	CASSPGTGGFLSYNGQFF	TGTGCCAGCAGTCCCGGGACAGGGGGCTTCCTCTCCTACAATGGGCAGTTCTTC
TRBV27	TRBJ2-2	.	many	CASSLFSRGVNTGELFF	TGTGCCAGCAGTTTATTCTCGAGGGGCGTGAACACCGGGGAGCTGTTTTTT
TRBV6-2/TRBV6-3	TRBJ1-6	.	many	CASSFNGQIYNSPLHF	TGTGCCAGCAGCTTCAACGGACAGATCTATAATTCACCCCTCCACTTT
TRBV5-1	TRBJ2-5	.	many	CASSSGGTTQETQYF	TGCGCCAGCAGCTCAGGCGGGACAACCCAAGAGACCCAGTACTTC
TRBV21-1	TRBJ1-5	.	many	CASSGYGTDDYSNQPQHF	TGTGCCAGCAGCGGTTATGGGACAGACGACTATAGCAATCAGCCCCAGCATTTT
TRBV11-2	TRBJ2-2	TRBD2	.	CASSFNRLAGGLNTGELFF	TGTGCCAGCAGCTTCAATCGACTAGCGGGGGGGCTAAACACCGGGGAGCTGTTTTTT
TRBV2	TRBJ1-4	.	.	CACAIEKLFF	TGTGCCTGTGCCATTGAAAAACTGTTTTTT
TRBV6-5	TRBJ2-2	.	.	CASSRYKAGELFF	TGTGCCAGCAGTCGCTACAAGGCCGGGGAGCTGTTTTTT
TRBV6-6	TRBJ2-5	TRBD1	few	CASSYPHGQGTQYF	TGTGCCAGCAGTTACCCTCACGGACAGGGAACCCAGTACTTC
TRBV12-3/TRBV12-4	TRBJ2-3	.	.	CASSSGVRADTQYF	TGTGCCAGCAGTTCAGGGGTGAGAGCAGATACGCAGTATTTT
TRBV5-5	TRBJ2-1	TRBD2	many	CASSHAGGPYNEQFF	TGTGCCAGCAGCCACGCGGGGGGGCCCTACAATGAGCAGTTCTTC
TRBV6-5	TRBJ1-6	.	many	CASSYQALGAHGSPLHF	TGTGCCAGCAGTTATCAGGCGTTGGGTGCCCATGGTTCACCCCTCCACTTT
TRBV20-1	TRBJ1-2	.	.	CSHWRRHGYTF	TGCAGTCATTGGAGGCGGCATGGCTACACCTTC
TRBV4-1	TRBJ1-5	.	.	CASSQDTGRIDQPQHF	TGCGCCAGCAGCCAAGATACCGGCAGGATCGATCAGCCCCAGCATTTT
TRBV9	TRBJ1-4	.	few	CASSFLGTPDEKLFF	TGTGCCAGCAGCTTCCTCGGGACACCAGATGAAAAACTGTTTTTT
TRBV20-1	TRBJ2-4	.	.	CSACELAKNIQYF	TGCAGTGCATGTGAGCTAGCCAAAAACATTCAGTACTTC
TRBV20-1	TRBJ1-2	.	many	CSARGPAGDYGYTF	TGCAGTGCTAGAGGTCCGGCAGGGGATTATGGCTACACCTTC
TRBV10-3	TRBJ2-3	TRBD2	.	CAIREGLAADTQYF	TGTGCCATCAGAGAGGGACTAGCGGCAGATACGCAGTATTTT
TRBV6-2/TRBV6-3	TRBJ1-5	TRBD1	.	CASSYGTGWGPQHF	TGTGCCAGCAGTTACGGGACAGGGTGGGGGCCCCAGCATTTT
TRBV7-9	TRBJ1-4	TRBD1	.	CASSLNGQGGEKLFF	TGTGCCAGCAGTTTGAATGGACAGGGCGGAGAAAAACTGTTTTTT
TRBV2	TRBJ2-5	.	many	CASSPHALQETQYF	TGTGCCAGCAGCCCCCATGCACTCCAAGAGACCCAGTACTTC
TRBV28	TRBJ2-7	.	few	CASTQGSGAYEQYF	TGTGCCAGCACCCAGGGAAGCGGAGCCTACGAGCAGTACTTC
TRBV15	TRBJ1-2	.	.	CATSRAGEGDGYTF	TGTGCCACCAGCAGAGCAGGGGAAGGGGATGGCTACACCTTC
TRBV6-1	TRBJ1-3	.	.	CASSDPPVAENTIYF	TGTGCCAGCAGTGACCCGCCCGTAGCTGAAAACACCATATATTTT
TRBV20-1	TRBJ1-5	.	.	CSASWGRDQPQHF	TGCAGTGCGTCTTGGGGTCGTGATCAGCCCCAGCATTTT
TRBV14	TRBJ2-3	.	many	CASSVGPPTDTQYF	TGTGCCAGCAGCGTCGGTCCACCCACAGATACGCAGTATTTT
TRBV7-2	TRBJ2-1	.	many	CASSLGMGGLNEQFF	TGTGCCAGCAGCTTGGGTATGGGGGGTTTGAATGAGCAGTTCTTC
TRBV10-3	TRBJ2-3	TRBD2	many	CAISATPSGGSMDTQYF	TGTGCCATCAGTGCCACCCCTAGCGGGGGCTCCATGGATACGCAGTATTTT
TRBV9	TRBJ1-2	.	many	CASSDAGLNYGYTF	TGTGCCAGCAGCGATGCAGGTCTTAACTATGGCTACACCTTC